This T cell receptor beta chain derives from a study of tumor-infiltrating lymphocytes in primary liver carcinoma. With a constant-region primer, TCR beta cDNA was made from approximately 500 ng of total RNA. Modified slightly, ARM-PCR produced TCR beta libraries over three nested multiplex PCR rounds. TCRdb reprocessed the multiplex PCR reads with MiXCR, giving one entry per CDR3 protein. This repertoire shows 90,000 to 150,000 distinct CDR3 sequences, under 70% found once; its top ten account for 8% to 9%. The study co-extracted DNA and RNA from about 20-30 mg of unsorted bulk tissue. Findings and caveats of the study: Tumors and blood were compared for top-250-clone fraction, and tumors had the significantly higher value (p = 0.039).

About this clonotype: The antigen remains unidentified. Germline and junction disagree at one end, which may indicate a read error.

The sequenced sample consisted of tumor-adjacent normal liver tissue. The receptor comes from a woman aged 55-69 years with primary liver carcinoma and hepatitis B virus infection.

The CDR3 DNA reads TGTGCCAGCAATGAGGCGAGCGGGAGCTCCTACGTGCAGTACTTC. Encoded protein: CASNEASGSSYVQYF. The rearrangement joins TRBV6-1 to TRBJ2-7; 8 bases agree with TRBD2. Germline CDR1 is MNHNS and CDR2 is SASEGT. This CDR3 comprises 15 residues.